The 20 T cell receptor beta chains below were found in one sample sequenced in a study of molecular identifiers for immune sequencing clone quantification. TCRdb reanalysed the PCR reads using MiXCR and keeps one entry per CDR3 protein. The repertoire holds some 650,000 distinct CDR3 sequences, with around 20% as singletons. Sequencing was done on a sample of naive CD8+ T cells from blood, with Jurkat cell RNA spiked in. Regarding subset: FACS-sorted CD8+CD4-CCR7+CD45RA+ naive T cells. Source of these receptors: a human donor in good health. Some libraries in this study had Jurkat cell RNA spiked in.

This clonotype was counted at least ten times. This chain connects TRBV29-1 to TRBJ2-3, with D perhaps assigned TRBD1 or TRBD2 (6 bases each). The V end was cut by 1 base, the J end by 5 bases, with 13 bases between. The V gene's germline CDR1 is SQVTM and CDR2 ANQGSEA. This CDR3 has 14 residues. The CDR3 reads CSVEGTGTLDTQYF. CDR3 nucleotide sequence: TGCAGCGTTGAAGGTACAGGGACTTTAGATACGCAGTATTTT.

This clonotype was seen repeatedly, ten times or more. The chain has TRBV9 and TRBJ2-3; weak D call: TRBD1 (5 bases). Between the trimmed V and J ends, which lost 3 bases and 0 bases, there was a span of 17 bases. The CDR3 has 17 residues. Germline V lookup: CDR1 SGDLS, CDR2 YYNGEE. The CDR3 DNA follows: TGTGCCAGCAGCGCTACCACCAGGGTACCTAGCACAGATACGCAGTATTTT. Amino acids: CASSATTRVPSTDTQYF.

This clonotype was found a few times. The chain combines TRBV9 with TRBJ1-1; TRBD1 aligns across 10 bases. V trimming: 1 base; J trimming: 8 bases; junction bases outside the gene matches: 2. The germline gives CDR1 SGDLS, CDR2 YYNGEE. The CDR3 consists of 13 residues. The CDR3 nucleotides read TGTGCCAGCAGCGTATTGGGACAGGGGGAAGCTTTCTTT. This encodes CASSVLGQGEAFF.

As DNA, the CDR3 is TGTGCCAGTAGTATTCCTACAAGCGGCCCCTACAATGAGCAGTTCTTC. Its translation: CASSIPTSGPYNEQFF. The genes are TRBV19 and TRBJ2-1, with a tentative D call TRBD2 (5 bases). V was clipped by 3 bases and J by 2 bases, with 14 bases between them. The V gene's germline CDR1 is LNHDA and CDR2 SQIVND (reference sequence). The CDR3 contains 16 residues.

On this clonotype itself: Mismatch with germline at one junction end may stem from a read error. The gene calls are TRBV7-2 and TRBJ1-3; D not certain. In germline, CDR1 is SGHTA, CDR2 FQGNSA. There are 18 residues in the CDR3. In DNA, the CDR3 is TGTGCCAGCAGCTCCGGGGATGCATGGAAGATCTCTGGAAACACCACATATTTT. This codes for CASSSGDAWKISGNTTYF.

This clonotype was recorded many times. J is TRBJ2-7 and V is TRBV7-9, with 11 bases identical to TRBD2. Germline V lookup: CDR1 SEHNR, CDR2 FQNEAQ (reference sequence). Germline trimming cut 5 bases from V and 4 bases from J; bases unmatched to any gene: 13. This CDR3 spans 17 amino acids. The CDR3 DNA reads as TGTGCCAGCAGCCCGAGGATAGCGGGGGGGCCGGGTTACGAGCAGTACTTC. It encodes CASSPRIAGGPGYEQYF.

On this clonotype itself: A much larger clonotype is one base distant, so this may be a read error. The gene calls are TRBV6-5 and TRBJ2-5; D perhaps matches TRBD2 (5 bases). CDR1 MNHEY and CDR2 SVGAGI come from the germline V gene. V was pared by 9 bases and J by 5 bases, with 16 bases between. The CDR3 has 13 amino acids. The CDR3 bases are TGTGCCAGTCAAGACCGCGGGCCTGAGACCCAGTACTTC. It encodes CASQDRGPETQYF.

This clonotype was recorded many times. This chain connects TRBV30 to TRBJ1-5; D gene ambiguous. Trimming pared 4 bases from V and 2 bases from J, leaving 12 bases between. Germline CDR1 GTSNPN, CDR2 SVGIG (reference sequence). The CDR3 sequence is 14 residues long. In DNA, the CDR3 is TGTGCCTGGACCCTGCCCGGGGGCAATCAGCCCCAGCATTTT. Its protein product is CAWTLPGGNQPQHF.

This clonotype was counted many times. The V and J genes are TRBV9 and TRBJ2-5; D is undetermined. Deletions cut 0 bases from V and 4 bases from J, with 13 bases between. Germline lookup yields CDR1 SGDLS and CDR2 YYNGEE. There are 15 residues in the CDR3. The CDR3 nucleotides read TGTGCCAGCAGCGTAGCCCTGTCCCTTGGAGAGACCCAGTACTTC. Translation: CASSVALSLGETQYF.

This clonotype was detected ten times or more. V gene TRBV10-3 combines with J gene TRBJ1-1, with 8 nucleotides matching TRBD1. The CDR3 length is 16 residues. V lost 6 bases and J lost 1; bases outside the gene matches: 10. The V gene's germline CDR1 is ENHRY and CDR2 SYGVKD. CDR3 sequence: CAISATRTGTNTEAFF. For the CDR3, the DNA is TGTGCCATCAGCGCAACCAGGACAGGGACGAACACTGAAGCTTTCTTT.

The sample holds many counts of this clonotype. V gene TRBV4-1 combines with J gene TRBJ2-7; D is tentatively TRBD1 or TRBD2 (5 bases each). In germline, CDR1 is MGHRA, CDR2 YSYEKL. V was cut by 4 bases and J by 1 base, with 14 bases left in between. The CDR3 is 15 residues long. The CDR3 reads CASSPGTALSYEQYF. CDR3 nucleotide sequence: TGCGCCAGCAGCCCAGGGACCGCTCTATCCTACGAGCAGTACTTC.

This clonotype was picked up many times. This rearrangement joins TRBV4-3 to TRBJ2-3, with D tentatively TRBD1 (5 bases). The CDR3 contains 15 residues. Germline CDR1 reads LGHNA; CDR2 reads YSLEER. Trimming cost V 8 bases and J 5 bases, with 20 bases left between them. CDR3 in amino acids: CASRPGTGAGDTQYF. The CDR3 nucleotides are TGCGCCAGCCGCCCCGGAACAGGTGCCGGAGATACGCAGTATTTT.

This clonotype has a count of ten or more. This chain connects TRBV19 to TRBJ2-2; D uncertain. CDR3 length: 15 residues. CDR1 is LNHDA and CDR2 is SQIVND in the germline V gene (reference sequence). V shed 3 bases and J shed 4 bases, with 12 bases lying between them. As DNA, the CDR3 is TGTGCCAGTAGTATGAGTCACAGAACCACCGGGGAGCTGTTTTTT. Residues: CASSMSHRTTGELFF. The whole variable domain, remainder taken from reference TRBV19 and TRBJ2-2, is DGGITQSPKYLFRKEGQNVTLSCEQNLNHDAMYWYRQDPGQGLRLIYYSQIVNDFQKGDIAEGYSVSREKKESFPLTVTSAQKNPTAFYLCASSMSHRTTGELFFGEGSRLTVL.

At least ten counts were recorded for this clonotype. The chain has TRBV7-9 and TRBJ2-7; D unresolved. The CDR3 spans 13 residues. CDR1 and CDR2 (germline): SEHNR, FQNEAQ (reference sequence). The V end was cut by 1 base, the J end by 3 bases, with 7 bases between. For the CDR3, the DNA is TGTGCCAGCAGCTTAGTCGAGAACTACGAGCAGTACTTC. Translation: CASSLVENYEQYF.

This clonotype occurred many times. The chain recombines TRBV19 with TRBJ1-5; D call uncertain. The CDR3 length is 13 residues. V shed 11 bases and J shed 3 bases, with 14 bases lying between them. CDR1 and CDR2 from the germline V gene are LNHDA and SQIVND (reference sequence). CDR3 region: CADDLGLNQPQHF. The CDR3 region has the DNA TGTGCCGACGACTTGGGCCTCAATCAGCCCCAGCATTTT.

CDR3: CASSSTGNGYTF. The CDR3, as DNA: TGTGCCAGCAGTTCTACAGGGAACGGCTACACCTTC. The chain combines TRBV27 with TRBJ1-2; D perhaps matches TRBD1 (6 bases). In germline, CDR1 is MNHEY, CDR2 SMNVEV (reference sequence). V lost 4 bases, J lost 8 bases, and 11 bases lay in between. The CDR3 spans 12 residues.

There are many counts of this clonotype. The CDR3 nucleotides read TGTGCCAGCAGCACTTCCGGGAAAGGAGCTAGCATTCAGTACTTC. Its translation: CASSTSGKGASIQYF. The chain couples TRBV14 to TRBJ2-4, with a tentative D call TRBD2 (5 bases). Germline CDR1 and CDR2: SGHDN and FVKESK. V dropped 5 bases and J dropped 9 bases, with 20 bases sitting between them. The length of the CDR3 is 15 residues.

The CDR3 sequence is CASSQDRPRSNQPQHF. CDR3 DNA: TGTGCCAGCAGCCAAGACCGTCCAAGGAGCAATCAGCCCCAGCATTTT. The gene calls are TRBV3-2 and TRBJ1-5. TRBV3-2 is listed as a pseudogene. CDR3 size: 16 residues.

Of note for this clonotype: This could be a read error, since a much larger clone is one nucleotide away. The CDR3 reads CVSSVAGALSTDTQYF. CDR3 nucleotides: TGTGTCAGCAGCGTCGCAGGGGCGTTAAGCACAGATACGCAGTATTTT. This chain links TRBV9 with TRBJ2-3; perhaps TRBD1 as D (6 bases). Germline assignment: CDR1 SGDLS and CDR2 YYNGEE. The CDR3 has 16 residues.

This clonotype has just a few counts. The chain combines TRBV2 with TRBJ2-1; 7 bases map to TRBD1. The CDR3 has 16 residues. The V segment lost 4 bases and the J segment 4 bases; nucleotides outside the gene matches: 10. Germline CDR1 reads SNHLY; CDR2 reads FYNNEI. In DNA, the CDR3 is TGTGCCAGCAGTGGACCCGACAGGGACCTGTACAATGAGCAGTTCTTC. Translating it yields CASSGPDRDLYNEQFF.